This is a list of T cell receptor beta chains from one sample in a study of ipilimumab plus nivolumab after autologous stem cell transplantation. Libraries were prepared by immunoSEQ multiplex PCR; TCRdb keeps only in-frame clonotypes and omits some of them. The repertoire holds some 45,000 clones, with about 88% as singletons. Sequences were derived from PBMCs, sampled in a trial of ipilimumab plus nivolumab as post-transplant consolidation. The receptors derive from a male donor with multiple myeloma. Both conserved end residues are part of each CDR3. Each record gives: clone size, V gene, J gene, CDR3 protein. Not every row has a clone size; where given, it reads once, few, many or a size class.

.	TRBV2	TRBJ1-6	CASRPGGESPLHF
.	TRBV29-1	TRBJ1-2	CSVEVVAGYNYGYTF
.	TRBV5-4	TRBJ2-7	CASSPGLAYEQYF
.	TRBV7-3	TRBJ1-5	CASSLDGNQPQHF
.	TRBV5-1	TRBJ2-7	CASSLEGLAGAGEQYF
once	TRBV7-2	.	CASSLTGGYEQYF
once	TRBV2	TRBJ1-6	CASSEVPAGTVYNSPLHF
.	TRBV5-1	TRBJ2-5	CASTSSTSGQETQYF
.	TRBV19	TRBJ1-5	CASSIDGRGQPQHF
.	TRBV7-9	TRBJ2-5	CASSPLGGGETQYF
medium-sized	TRBV19	TRBJ1-6	CASSGNSYNSPLHF
.	TRBV5-6	TRBJ2-7	CASRANGYEQYF
.	TRBV7-9	TRBJ1-3	CASSGGWAGNTIYF
.	TRBV28	TRBJ1-3	CASSLGSARPQGGNTIYF
.	TRBV6-1	.	CASSEGLAGSYEQYF
.	TRBV5-1	TRBJ2-3	CASSSPEGGDTQYF
.	TRBV7-8	TRBJ2-7	CASSKGIWDEQYF
.	TRBV4-3	TRBJ2-7	CASSQGTSGYEQYF
.	TRBV19	TRBJ2-2	CASSIRPRRDLYTGELFF
once	TRBV5-8	TRBJ2-7	CASSSGTSGTYEQYF
.	TRBV19	TRBJ1-4	CASSFWTGPNEKLFF
.	TRBV9	TRBJ2-3	CASSLGDTQYF
.	TRBV5-6	TRBJ1-2	CASSFATGRNYGYTF
.	TRBV7-3	TRBJ2-7	CASSPAAGGFDEQYF
.	TRBV5-1	TRBJ1-1	CASSLALRDTEAFF
.	TRBV19	TRBJ1-3	CASSIGTDGNTIYF
.	TRBV15	TRBJ1-2	CATSRVGRNYGYTF
.	TRBV27	TRBJ2-4	CASAPRAPGGRGNIQYF
once	TRBV28	TRBJ1-1	CASSLTGRTANTEAFF
.	TRBV5-1	TRBJ1-3	CASSLGGYSGNTIYF
once	TRBV7-7	TRBJ2-1	CASSFGQDSYNEQFF
.	TRBV7-6	TRBJ2-5	CASSLVGGGGPQETQYF
once	TRBV11-2	TRBJ2-7	CASSNSKRRTYEQYF
.	TRBV4-2	TRBJ2-3	CASSQDLNTQYF
.	TRBV5-6	TRBJ1-2	CASSLDRAGGYTF
.	TRBV11-2	TRBJ1-2	CASSPLEGTYGYTF